This T cell receptor (beta chain) comes out of a study of blood T cells in healthy people across ages. Study-wide findings and caveats: Donor CMV status was unknown, possibly confounding expanded clonotype changes. Getting older went along with TCR beta diversity per million T cells dropping roughly linearly. Because sorting was not performed, PBMCs prevented conclusive naive versus antigen-experienced comparison.

The CDR3 sequence is 14 residues long. Looked up from germline, CDR1 is SGHAT and CDR2 is FQNNGV. V lost 3 bases and J lost 7, with 15 bases in between. A second PCR, run for about 7 to 11 cycles, used a sample-barcoded 5' primer plus a J-beta primer mix. From the 5' RACE reads, TCRdb called clonotypes with MiXCR, one entry per CDR3 protein. The table records hundreds of thousands of distinct CDR3 sequences, 20% to 25% of them present only once. This clonotype was seen more than once but under ten times. No antigen is known for it. The specimen was blood. The sequence was obtained from a man in his 70s in good health. J is TRBJ2-5 and V is TRBV11-2; D call uncertain. This CDR3 is CASSLFPGSGTQYF. CDR3 in DNA: TGTGCCAGCAGCTTGTTTCCGGGTTCGGGGACCCAGTACTTC. The complete variable domain, with remaining parts taken from reference TRBV11-2 and TRBJ2-5, reads EAGVAQSPRYKIIEKRQSVAFWCNPISGHATLYWYQQILGQGPKLLIQFQNNGVVDDSQLPKDRFSAERLKGVDSTLKIQPAKLEDSAVYLCASSLFPGSGTQYFGPGTRLLVL.